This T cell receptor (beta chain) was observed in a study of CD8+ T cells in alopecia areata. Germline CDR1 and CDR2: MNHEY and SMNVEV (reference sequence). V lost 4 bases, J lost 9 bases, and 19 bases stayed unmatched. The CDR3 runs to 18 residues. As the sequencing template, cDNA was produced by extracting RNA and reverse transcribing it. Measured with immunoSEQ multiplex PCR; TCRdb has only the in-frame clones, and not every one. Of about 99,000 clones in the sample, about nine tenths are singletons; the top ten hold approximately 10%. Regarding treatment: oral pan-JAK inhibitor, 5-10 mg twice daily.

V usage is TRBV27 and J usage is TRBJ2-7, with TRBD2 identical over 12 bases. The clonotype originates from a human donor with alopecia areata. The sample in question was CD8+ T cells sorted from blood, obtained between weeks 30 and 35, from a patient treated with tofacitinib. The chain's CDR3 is CASSSHLASGRAGFGQYF. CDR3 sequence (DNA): TGTGCCAGCAGTTCCCATCTCGCTAGCGGGAGGGCCGGGTTCGGGCAGTACTTC.